This TCR beta chain derives from a study of vaccination effects on CD4 cells after COVID-19 (dated by TCRdb to 2022 to 2024). Turning to the overall study: Two doses of either the BNT162b2 or the mRNA-1273 mRNA SARS-CoV-2 vaccine were administered to participants. In the study, cultures from other donors were sequenced using the Oncomine TCR Beta short-read assay on an Illumina iSeq 100. SARS-CoV-2 spike-specific CD4+ TCR repertoires were compared before and after mRNA vaccination in COVID-19 convalescent patients and in infection-naive vaccine recipients. Pre-vaccine samples from a couple of convalescent patients were drawn 16 days and one week before the first dose, 142 and 148 days after COVID-19 diagnosis. A total of around eleven COVID-19 convalescent patients and a few SARS-CoV-2-naive healthy vaccine recipients were included in the full study.

Concerning this clone: Its antigen is not yet known. No much larger clone exists at a distance of one base, and base qualities are not known.

The ViraFEST assay stimulated PBMC with viral peptide pools and then used TCR sequencing to identify antigen-specific CD4+ T cell clonotypes by expansion. After 10 days of culture, CD4+ T cells were isolated with the EasySep CD4+ T cell isolation kit. Convalescent patients had PCR-confirmed SARS-CoV-2 infection between March and December 2020, before Alpha, Beta and Delta variants emerged in the United States. Roughly 2.1 million PBMC per well were cultured in IMDM with about 5.4% human AB serum, 8.5 to 10 IU/ml IL-2 and gentamicin, plus 10 ug/ml peptides. On days 3 and 7, half of the culture medium was replaced with fresh IL-2-containing medium. Unless noted otherwise, every peptide stimulation condition was cultured in triplicate wells. PBMC were separated from whole blood using Ficoll-Paque Plus gradient centrifugation and were then either cryopreserved at -140C or used fresh. Genomic DNA was extracted from cultured CD4+ T cells with the QIAamp micro DNA kit.

Overall study outcomes, separate from this receptor: Limitations of the study were the small number of convalescent patients and the absence of early post-infection timepoints. Marked clonal contraction was observed in both infection-induced and vaccine-induced clones at late post-vaccination timepoints, consistent with waning T cell responses. For convalescent patients, new clones induced by the vaccine made up most of the post-vaccine spike-reactive repertoire, and these new clones were largely distinct from the clones induced by infection.

CDR3 length: 14 amino acids, cysteine to phenylalanine. Kept here is only the CDR3 DNA, which spans 42 bases and is read in frame from base 1. Compared with germline, V lacks 4 bases and J lacks 7 bases; bases without a gene match: 10. According to the germline V gene, CDR1 reads KGHSH and CDR2 reads LQKENI. Library method: the immunoSEQ multiplex PCR assay. DNA from the CD4+ T cells that had been cultured and isolated underwent TCR beta CDR3 sequencing. Concerning the study's data processing: Non-productive TCR sequences were removed, reads were trimmed to the CDR3 region, and CDR3s of at least 7 amino acids were retained. The MANAFEST web app was used to identify antigen-specific clonotypes by comparing expansion in peptide wells with expansion in reference cultures. Positive clones required FDR<0.05 expansion versus reference and all other wells, odds ratio above 5, and frequency above 0.1% in two replicate wells. Clonotypes significantly expanded in SARS-CoV-2 spike wells and in at least one common cold coronavirus spike condition were defined as cross-reactive. CDR3 similarity was assessed by Levenshtein distance with the stringdist R package, and unrooted trees were built with ape in R 3.6.1. Not all clones reach the TCRdb copy of this immuneACCESS table, which keeps in-frame sequences only. Checked studies attribute under half of the gap to unresolved V genes and leave the rest unexplained. V, J and clone size reflect that table, while D and trimming were determined from the DNA. Counted in this sample were 40,000 or so clones; roughly 70% of them appeared once. Under 35% of the sample belongs to the ten largest clones.

The source was CD4+ T cells from PBMCs cultured with a peptide pool, collected before COVID-19 vaccination. The clonotype comes from a human donor who had a prior SARS-CoV-2 infection. The rearrangement combines TRBV18 with TRBJ2-7, with TRBD1 identical over 7 junction bases. The DNA is TGTGCCAGCTCACAACGACAGGGATCGGGAGAGCAGTACTTC. The encoded protein is CASSQRQGSGEQYF.